This TCR beta chain stems from a study of blood T cells in healthy people across ages. Alongside a J-beta primer mix, a sample-barcoded 5' primer served in a second PCR lasting roughly 6 to 11 cycles. Sequencing of every sample gave 2.5 million or more CDR3-containing paired-end reads. TCRdb reprocessed the 5' RACE reads with MiXCR, giving one entry per CDR3 protein. The repertoire holds about 1.5 million distinct CDR3 sequences, with around 40% as singletons. Study findings and constraints: Expanded clonotype shifts may have been confounded, as the donors had an unknown CMV status. Unsorted PBMC input precluded a conclusive naive versus antigen-experienced comparison.

Extraction of total RNA produced a minimum of 5.5 micrograms from each sample. Comment on this clonotype: Its antigen is undetermined.

The sequence came from a woman younger than 35 in good health. Sequencing input: blood.

The CDR3: CSARDWTDSYNEQFF. In DNA form, the CDR3 reads TGCAGTGCGCGCGACTGGACAGACTCCTACAATGAGCAGTTCTTC. The chain employs TRBV20-1 and TRBJ2-1; TRBD1 might be the D (6 bases). Germline values: CDR1 DFQATT, CDR2 SNEGSKA (reference sequence). CDR3 length: 15 amino acids. With 6 bases removed from V and 0 bases from J, the gap between germline ends came to 15 bases.